The clone carrying this T cell receptor beta chain was counted many times. The antigen is undetermined. Noted time point: longitudinal time-point 3. From 2 million PBMCs stored at -80 C, the unsorted libraries were generated. In every sequencing run, more than 180 million TCR-beta sequences were generated from 15-18 subjects. TCRdb re-called the 5' RACE reads with MiXCR, one entry per CDR3 protein. Of fewer than 85,000 distinct CDR3 sequences in the sample, approximately 4.3% are singletons; the top ten hold around 5.8%. These data originate in a study of neurological immune-mediated disorders. Points from the study as a whole: A possible signature was seen in one related-CDR3 cluster, into which phylogenetic grouping placed the repertoires of 18 of 34 multiple sclerosis patients.

The clonotype originates from an older woman with multiple sclerosis. The sequencing input was PBMCs.

The CDR3 DNA reads TGTGCCAGCAGCTGGACCGGGACTACCCCATACAATGAGCAGTTCTTC. This translates into CASSWTGTTPYNEQFF. The chain couples TRBV7-9 to TRBJ2-1; 7 bases map to TRBD2. Looked up from germline, CDR1 is SEHNR and CDR2 is FQNEAQ (reference sequence). The CDR3 is made up of 16 amino acids. After removal of 4 bases from V and 4 bases from J, the junction contained 10 bases not matched to a gene.